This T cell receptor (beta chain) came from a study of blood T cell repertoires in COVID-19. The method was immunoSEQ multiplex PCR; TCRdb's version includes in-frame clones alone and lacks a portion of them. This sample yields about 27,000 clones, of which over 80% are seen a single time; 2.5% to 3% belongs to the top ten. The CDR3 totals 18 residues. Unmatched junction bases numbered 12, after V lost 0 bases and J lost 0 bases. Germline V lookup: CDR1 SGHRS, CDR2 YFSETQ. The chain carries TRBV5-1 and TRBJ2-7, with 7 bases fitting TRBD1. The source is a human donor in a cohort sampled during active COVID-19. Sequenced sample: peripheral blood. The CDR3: CASSLGGSDRAYSYEQYV. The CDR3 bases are TGCGCCAGCAGCTTGGGAGGGTCAGACAGGGCCTACTCCTACGAGCAGTACGTC.